This T cell receptor (beta chain) was found in a study of control samples from healthy donors and cancer patients. This CDR3 comprises 16 residues. J was trimmed by 9 bases and V by 1 base; bases with no gene match: 5. Germline assignment: CDR1 MGHDK and CDR2 SYGVNS. Profiling relied on immunoSEQ multiplex PCR, and the TCRdb table lists in-frame clones only, not all of them. The table lists 110,000 to 150,000 clones, 94% of them singletons. What was sequenced was blood. The source is a man in his forties in good health. The J gene is TRBJ2-1, the V gene TRBV25-1; the match to TRBD2 covers 14 bases. DNA for the CDR3: TGTGCCAGCAGTGAATTGGGGACTAGCGGGGGACGTGAGCAGTTCTTC. This codes for CASSELGTSGGREQFF.